Following are 2 T cell receptor beta chains from one sample sequenced in a study of shared clonotypes between healthy human individuals. Sequencing used immunoSEQ multiplex PCR; TCRdb keeps in-frame clones, though not all of them. The table has some 2,400,000 clones, approximately 95% seen once. Material: naive CD4+ T cells sorted from blood. As to subset: CD45RA+ positively selected. These receptors were obtained from a man in his late teens or twenties in good health.

This rearrangement joins TRBV7-2 to TRBJ2-1; 7 positions agree with TRBD1. The CDR3 loop spans 17 amino acids. Trimming took 5 bases from V and 2 from J; bases not matched to a gene: 12. Per the germline V gene, CDR1 is SGHTA and CDR2 is FQGNSA. CDR3 region: CASSTSPGTATYNEQFF. CDR3 in DNA: TGTGCCAGCAGCACCTCCCCGGGGACAGCAACCTACAATGAGCAGTTCTTC.

The V call is TRBV7-2, the J call TRBJ2-7; D remains unclear. V was pared by 5 bases and J by 0 bases, with 8 bases between. CDR3 length equals 13 residues. The V gene's germline CDR1 is SGHTA and CDR2 FQGNSA. CDR3 sequence (DNA): TGTGCCAGCAGCCAACAGTTCTCCTACGAGCAGTACTTC. It specifies CASSQQFSYEQYF. The full variable domain, in which reference TRBV7-2 and TRBJ2-7 provide the parts outside the CDR3, is GAGVSQSPSNKVTEKGKDVELRCDPISGHTALYWYRQSLGQGLEFLIYFQGNSAPDKSGLPSDRFSAERTGGSVSTLTIQRTQQEDSAVYLCASSQQFSYEQYFGPGTRLTVT.